The clone carrying this T cell receptor beta chain was found many times. This sample is part of a study of human T cells and chemical hapten exposure. With V trimmed by 6 bases and J by 6 bases, 14 bases remained unmatched. The V gene's germline CDR1 is SQVTM and CDR2 ANQGSEA. CDR3 length: 15 amino acids. Specified time point: patch test 1, 2 weeks after DPC sensitization. Specified treatment: therapeutic diphenylcyclopropenone sensitization with weekly scalp DPC. TCRdb re-called the RACE reads with MiXCR, one entry per CDR3 protein. The sample includes some 120,000 distinct CDR3 sequences, over 10% of them seen just once.

The material sequenced was whole blood, taken in connection with sensitization to the hapten diphenylcyclopropenone (DPC). This sequence was found in a woman in her forties or fifties with alopecia areata. Some clones in this sample may be carry-over from other donors' samples. The chain uses TRBV29-1 and TRBJ1-2; 9 bases match TRBD1. CDR3 loop: CSVFRRGQGNDGYTF. The CDR3 nucleotides are TGCAGCGTATTTAGGCGGGGACAGGGAAATGATGGCTACACCTTC.